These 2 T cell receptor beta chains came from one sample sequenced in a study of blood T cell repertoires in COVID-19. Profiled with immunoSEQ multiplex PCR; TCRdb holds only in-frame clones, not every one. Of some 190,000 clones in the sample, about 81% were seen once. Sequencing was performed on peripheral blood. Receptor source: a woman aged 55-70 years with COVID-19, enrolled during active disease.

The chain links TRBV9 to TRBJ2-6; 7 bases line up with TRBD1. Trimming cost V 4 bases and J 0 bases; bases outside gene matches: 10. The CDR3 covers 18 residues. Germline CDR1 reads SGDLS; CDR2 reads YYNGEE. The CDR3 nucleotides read TGTGCCAGCAGCCCACCAGGGGGAGCCCTCTCTGGGGCCAACGTCCTGACTTTC. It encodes CASSPPGGALSGANVLTF.

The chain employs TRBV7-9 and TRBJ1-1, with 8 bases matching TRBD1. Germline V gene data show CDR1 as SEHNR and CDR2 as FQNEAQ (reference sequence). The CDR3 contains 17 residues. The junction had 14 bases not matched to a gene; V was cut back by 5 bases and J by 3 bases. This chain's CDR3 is CASSPWTGLEGYTEAFF. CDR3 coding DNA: TGTGCCAGCAGCCCGTGGACAGGGTTAGAAGGGTACACTGAAGCTTTCTTT.